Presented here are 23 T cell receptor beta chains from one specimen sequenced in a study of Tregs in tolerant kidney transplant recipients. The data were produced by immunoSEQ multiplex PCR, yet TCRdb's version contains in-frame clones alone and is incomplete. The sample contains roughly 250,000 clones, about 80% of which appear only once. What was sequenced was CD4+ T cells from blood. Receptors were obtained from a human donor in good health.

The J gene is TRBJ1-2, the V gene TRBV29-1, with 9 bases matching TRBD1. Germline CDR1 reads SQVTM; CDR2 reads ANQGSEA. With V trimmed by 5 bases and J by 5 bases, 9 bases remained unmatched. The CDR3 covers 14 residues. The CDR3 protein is CSVQSGTGTYGYTF. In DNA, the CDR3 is TGCAGCGTTCAATCCGGGACAGGGACTTATGGCTACACCTTC.

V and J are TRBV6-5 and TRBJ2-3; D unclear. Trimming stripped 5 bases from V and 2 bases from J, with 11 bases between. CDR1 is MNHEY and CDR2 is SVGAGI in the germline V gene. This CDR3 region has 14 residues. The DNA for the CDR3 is TGTGCCAGCAGTGAAATGCCCTACACAGATACGCAGTATTTT. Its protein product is CASSEMPYTDTQYF.

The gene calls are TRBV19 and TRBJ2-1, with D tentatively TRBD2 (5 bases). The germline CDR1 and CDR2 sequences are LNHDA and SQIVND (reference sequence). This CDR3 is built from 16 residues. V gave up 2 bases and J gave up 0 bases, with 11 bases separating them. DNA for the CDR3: TGTGCCAGTAGTATAATGCGGGCAAGCTCCTACAATGAGCAGTTCTTC. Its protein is CASSIMRASSYNEQFF.

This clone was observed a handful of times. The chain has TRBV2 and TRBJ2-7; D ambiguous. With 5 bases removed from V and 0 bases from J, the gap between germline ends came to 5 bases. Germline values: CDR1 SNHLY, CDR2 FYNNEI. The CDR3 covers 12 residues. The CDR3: CASSPRSYEQYF. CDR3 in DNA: TGTGCCAGCAGTCCTCGCTCCTACGAGCAGTACTTC.

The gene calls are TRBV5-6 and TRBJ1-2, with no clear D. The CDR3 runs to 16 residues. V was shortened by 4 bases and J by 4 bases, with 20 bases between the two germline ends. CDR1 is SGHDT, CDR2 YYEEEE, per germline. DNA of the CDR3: TGTGCCAGCAGCCTTCTCCCCCAAGTCCCCCCCTATGGCTACACCTTC. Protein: CASSLLPQVPPYGYTF.

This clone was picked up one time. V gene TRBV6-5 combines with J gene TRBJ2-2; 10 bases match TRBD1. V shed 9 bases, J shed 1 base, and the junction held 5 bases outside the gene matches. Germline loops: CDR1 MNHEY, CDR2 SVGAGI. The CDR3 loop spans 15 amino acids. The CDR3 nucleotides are TGTGCCAGTTCCCGGGACAGGGGGAACACCGGGGAGCTGTTTTTT. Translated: CASSRDRGNTGELFF.

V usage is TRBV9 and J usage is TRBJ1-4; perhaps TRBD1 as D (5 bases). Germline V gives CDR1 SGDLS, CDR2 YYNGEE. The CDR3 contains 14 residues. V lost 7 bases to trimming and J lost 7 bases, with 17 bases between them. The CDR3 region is CASWSGRDGEKLFF. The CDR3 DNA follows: TGTGCCAGCTGGAGTGGTAGGGACGGTGAAAAACTGTTTTTT.

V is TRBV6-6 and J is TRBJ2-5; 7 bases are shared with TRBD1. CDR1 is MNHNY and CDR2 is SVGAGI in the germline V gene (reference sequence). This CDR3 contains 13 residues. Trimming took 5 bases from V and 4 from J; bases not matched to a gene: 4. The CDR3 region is CASSHTGVETQYF. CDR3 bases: TGTGCCAGCAGTCACACAGGGGTAGAGACCCAGTACTTC.

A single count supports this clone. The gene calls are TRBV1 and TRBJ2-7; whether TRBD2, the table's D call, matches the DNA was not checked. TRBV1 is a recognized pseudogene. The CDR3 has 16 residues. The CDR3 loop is CTSSQVQREGSYEQYF. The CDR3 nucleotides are TGCACCAGCAGCCAAGTCCAGCGGGAGGGCTCCTACGAGCAGTACTTC.

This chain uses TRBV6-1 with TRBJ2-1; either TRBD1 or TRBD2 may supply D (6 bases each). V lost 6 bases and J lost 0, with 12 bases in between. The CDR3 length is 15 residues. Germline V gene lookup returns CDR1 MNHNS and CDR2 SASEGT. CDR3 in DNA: TGTGCCAGCAGGAAAGGGGGGAACTCCTACAATGAGCAGTTCTTC. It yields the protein CASRKGGNSYNEQFF.

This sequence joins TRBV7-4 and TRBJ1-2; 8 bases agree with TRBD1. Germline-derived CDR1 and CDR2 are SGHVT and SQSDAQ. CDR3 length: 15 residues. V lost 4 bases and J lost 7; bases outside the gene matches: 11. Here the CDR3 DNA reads TGTGCCAGCAGCTCCCGGACAGGGAGGGGATCTGGCTACACCTTC. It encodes CASSSRTGRGSGYTF.

Here the CDR3 reads CASSVVGGGYEQFF. The CDR3 coding sequence is TGTGCCAGCAGCGTAGTTGGAGGGGGCTATGAGCAGTTCTTC. This chain joins TRBV9 and TRBJ2-1; tentative D call: TRBD1 (7 bases). Trimming shortened V by 0 bases and J by 8 bases, and 12 bases separated the two germline ends. The CDR3 consists of 14 residues. In germline, CDR1 is SGDLS, CDR2 YYNGEE.

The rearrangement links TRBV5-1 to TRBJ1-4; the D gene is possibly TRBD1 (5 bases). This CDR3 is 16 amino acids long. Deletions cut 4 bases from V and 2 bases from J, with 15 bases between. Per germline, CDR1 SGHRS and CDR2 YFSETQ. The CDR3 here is CASSRQAGSTNEKLFF. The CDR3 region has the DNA TGCGCCAGCAGCCGGCAGGCAGGGTCGACTAATGAAAAACTGTTTTTT.

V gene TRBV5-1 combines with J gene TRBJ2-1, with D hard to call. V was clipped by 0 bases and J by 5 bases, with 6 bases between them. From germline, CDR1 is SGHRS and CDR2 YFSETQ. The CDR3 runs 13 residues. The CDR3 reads CASSLARHNEQFF. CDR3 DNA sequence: TGCGCCAGCAGCTTGGCCAGACACAATGAGCAGTTCTTC.

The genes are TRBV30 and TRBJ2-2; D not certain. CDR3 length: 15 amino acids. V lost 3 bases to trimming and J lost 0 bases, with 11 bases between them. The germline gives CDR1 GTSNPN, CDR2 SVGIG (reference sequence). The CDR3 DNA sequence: TGTGCCTGGAGAGAAACTTACGCGAACACCGGGGAGCTGTTTTTT. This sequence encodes CAWRETYANTGELFF.

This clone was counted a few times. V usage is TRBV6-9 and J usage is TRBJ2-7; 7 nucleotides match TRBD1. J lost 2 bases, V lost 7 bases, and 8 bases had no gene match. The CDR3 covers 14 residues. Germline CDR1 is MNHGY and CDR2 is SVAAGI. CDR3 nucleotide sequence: TGTGCCAGCACCTCGACAGGGCTACCCTACGAGCAGTACTTC. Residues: CASTSTGLPYEQYF.

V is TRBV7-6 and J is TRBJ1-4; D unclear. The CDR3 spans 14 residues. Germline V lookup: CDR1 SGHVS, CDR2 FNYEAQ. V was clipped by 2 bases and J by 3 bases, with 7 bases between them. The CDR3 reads CASSLSGANEKLFF. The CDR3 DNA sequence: TGTGCCAGCAGCTTAAGTGGCGCTAATGAAAAACTGTTTTTT. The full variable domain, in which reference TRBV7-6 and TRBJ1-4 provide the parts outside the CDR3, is GAGVSQSPRYKVTKRGQDVALRCDPISGHVSLYWYRQALGQGPEFLTYFNYEAQQDKSGLPNDRFSAERPEGSISTLTIQRTEQRDSAMYRCASSLSGANEKLFFGSGTQLSVL.

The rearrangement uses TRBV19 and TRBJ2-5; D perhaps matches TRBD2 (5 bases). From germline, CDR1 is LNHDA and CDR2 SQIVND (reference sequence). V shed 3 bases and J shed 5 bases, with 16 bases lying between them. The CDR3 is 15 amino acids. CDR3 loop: CASSMGVGGPETQYF. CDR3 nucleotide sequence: TGTGCCAGTAGTATGGGTGTTGGAGGTCCCGAGACCCAGTACTTC.

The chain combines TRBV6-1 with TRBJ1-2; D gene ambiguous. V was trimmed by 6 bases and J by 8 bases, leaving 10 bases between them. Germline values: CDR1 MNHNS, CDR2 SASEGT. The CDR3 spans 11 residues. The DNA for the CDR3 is TGTGCCAGCAGCTCAAAGGAGGGCTACACCTTC. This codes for CASSSKEGYTF.

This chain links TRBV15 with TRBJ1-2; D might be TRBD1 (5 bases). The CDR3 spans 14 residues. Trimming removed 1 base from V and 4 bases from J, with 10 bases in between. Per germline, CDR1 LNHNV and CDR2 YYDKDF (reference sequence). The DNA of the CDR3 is TGTGCCACCAGCAGAGGAGGGGAGGGCTATGGCTACACCTTC. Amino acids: CATSRGGEGYGYTF.

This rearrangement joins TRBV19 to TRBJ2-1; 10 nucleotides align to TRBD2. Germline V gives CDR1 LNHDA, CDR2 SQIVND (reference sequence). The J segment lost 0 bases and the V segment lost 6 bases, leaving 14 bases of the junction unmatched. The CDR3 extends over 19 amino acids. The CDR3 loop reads CASSFSTGLARSSYNEQFF. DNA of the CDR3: TGTGCCAGTAGCTTTTCTACGGGACTAGCGCGGAGCTCCTACAATGAGCAGTTCTTC.

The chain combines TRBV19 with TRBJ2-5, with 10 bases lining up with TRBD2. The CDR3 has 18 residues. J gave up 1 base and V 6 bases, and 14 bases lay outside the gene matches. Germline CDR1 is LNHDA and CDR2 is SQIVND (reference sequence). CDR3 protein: CASSNRIKLAGIQETQYF. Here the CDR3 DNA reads TGTGCCAGTAGCAACCGGATAAAACTAGCGGGGATCCAAGAGACCCAGTACTTC.

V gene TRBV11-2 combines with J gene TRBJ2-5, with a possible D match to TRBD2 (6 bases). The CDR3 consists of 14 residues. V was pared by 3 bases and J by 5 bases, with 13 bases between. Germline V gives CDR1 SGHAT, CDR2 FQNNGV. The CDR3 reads CASSFGGYGETQYF. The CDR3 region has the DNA TGTGCCAGCAGCTTTGGAGGGTACGGGGAGACCCAGTACTTC.